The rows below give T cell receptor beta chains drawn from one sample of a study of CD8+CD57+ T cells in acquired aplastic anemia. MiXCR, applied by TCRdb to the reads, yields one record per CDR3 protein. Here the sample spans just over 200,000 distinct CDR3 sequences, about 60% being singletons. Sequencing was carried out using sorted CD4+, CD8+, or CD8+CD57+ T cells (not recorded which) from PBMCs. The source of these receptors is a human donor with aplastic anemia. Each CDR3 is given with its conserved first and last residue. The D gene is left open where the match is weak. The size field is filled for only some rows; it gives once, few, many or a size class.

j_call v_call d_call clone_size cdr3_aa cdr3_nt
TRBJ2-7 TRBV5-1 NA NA CASSFTGERAYEQYF TGTGCCAGCAGCTTCACAGGCGAGAGGGCCTACGAGCAGTACTTC
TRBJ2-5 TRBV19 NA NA CASSDLPGRGETQYF TGTGCCAGTAGCGATCTTCCGGGGCGAGGGGAGACCCAGTACTTC
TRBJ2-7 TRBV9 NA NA CASSVERGEQYF TGTGCCAGCAGCGTAGAAAGGGGCGAGCAGTACTTC
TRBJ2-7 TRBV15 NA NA CATSRAGREQYF TGTGCCACCAGCAGAGCAGGAAGAGAGCAGTACTTC
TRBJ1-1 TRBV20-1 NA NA CSARGAEAFF TGCAGTGCTAGAGGCGCCGAAGCTTTCTTT
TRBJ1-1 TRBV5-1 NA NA CASSLGGAAGEAFF TGCGCCAGCAGCTTGGGAGGGGCGGCCGGCGAAGCTTTCTTT
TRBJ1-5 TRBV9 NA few CASSGLNQPQHF TGTGCCAGCAGCGGACTGAATCAGCCCCAGCATTTT
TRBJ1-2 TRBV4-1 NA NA CASSQELTVTSNYGYTF TGCGCCAGCAGCCAAGAGTTGACAGTCACCTCTAACTATGGCTACACCTTC
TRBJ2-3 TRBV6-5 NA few CAIRPAASTDTQYF TGTGCCATCAGACCAGCGGCTAGCACAGATACGCAGTATTTT
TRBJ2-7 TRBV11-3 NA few CASSLYQGSYEQYF TGTGCCAGCAGCTTATATCAGGGGTCCTACGAGCAGTACTTC
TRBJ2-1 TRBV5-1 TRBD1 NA CASSMTGALYNEQFF TGCGCCAGCAGCATGACAGGGGCGCTGTACAATGAGCAGTTCTTC
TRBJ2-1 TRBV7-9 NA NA CASSLYRDRSNEQFF TGTGCCAGCAGCTTATATCGCGACAGATCGAATGAGCAGTTCTTC
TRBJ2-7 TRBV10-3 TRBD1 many CAISDGTGVNYEQYF TGTGCCATCAGTGACGGGACAGGGGTGAACTACGAGCAGTACTTC
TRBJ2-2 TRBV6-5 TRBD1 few CASSSTRTGVRTGELFF TGTGCCAGCAGTTCAACCCGGACAGGGGTGCGGACCGGGGAGCTGTTTTTT
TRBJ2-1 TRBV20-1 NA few CSARKSELRDYNEQFF TGCAGTGCTAGAAAGAGCGAATTACGGGATTACAATGAGCAGTTCTTC
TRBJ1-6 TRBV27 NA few CASSFNAGGSPLHF TGTGCCAGCAGTTTTAATGCGGGTGGTTCACCCCTCCACTTT
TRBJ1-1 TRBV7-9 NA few CASVGKNTEAFF TGTGCCAGCGTAGGGAAAAACACTGAAGCTTTCTTT
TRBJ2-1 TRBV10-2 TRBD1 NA CASSWDRGKDEQFF TGCGCCAGCAGCTGGGACAGGGGAAAGGATGAGCAGTTCTTC
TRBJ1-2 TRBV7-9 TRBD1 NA CASSFGQGVLYGYTF TGTGCCAGCAGCTTTGGGCAGGGGGTTCTCTATGGCTACACCTTC